This T cell receptor (beta chain) appears in the sequencing data of a study of identical twins. This clonotype was recorded at least ten times. Its antigen is not identified. Study-wide results and caveats: In monozygotic twins, models underestimated the sharing of out-of-frame TCR alpha. Out-of-frame alpha sequences common to twins were enriched for low generation probability.

The CDR3 contains 18 residues. V was shortened by 7 bases and J by 4 bases, with 26 bases between the two germline ends. Germline V gene lookup returns CDR1 SSHAT and CDR2 FNYEAQ (reference sequence). Template switching, a step in the protocol, added a universal primer site, and cDNA carried unique molecular identifiers. A single record per CDR3 protein comes from TCRdb applying MiXCR to the 5' RACE reads. The profile shows a few hundred thousand distinct CDR3 sequences, around a sixth of them singletons. Specimen: naive T cells sorted from blood. The chain uses TRBV7-7 and TRBJ1-5; D is possibly TRBD1 (5 bases). The receptor's source is a man aged 50-59 years in good health. CDR3 sequence: CASNRWFRVVGGNQPQHF. CDR3 nucleotide sequence: TGTGCCAGCAACCGGTGGTTCAGGGTAGTTGGAGGGAATCAGCCCCAGCATTTT. Full variable domain (missing parts from reference TRBV7-7 and TRBJ1-5): GAGVSQSPRYKVTKRGQDVTLRCDPISSHATLYWYQQALGQGPEFLTYFNYEAQPDKSGLPSDRFSAERPEGSISTLTIQRTEQRDSAMYRCASNRWFRVVGGNQPQHFGDGTRLSIL.